The next 19 T cell receptor delta chains were all read from a single sample in a study of Vδ1+ human thymocytes (dated by TCRdb to 2016 to 2019). The full study reports these points: The thymic TRG and TRD repertoires appeared highly polyclonal, with Gaussian CDR3 length distributions, in contrast to the oligoclonal repertoires of peripheral blood.

Instrument used: Illumina MiSeq. RNA was isolated using the RNeasy mini kit, and reverse transcription was performed with Superscript III. To generate the CDR3 amplicons, a multiplex PCR was run using pooled V-gene forward primers together with a constant-region reverse primer that carried Illumina adaptor overhangs. TCRdb reanalyzed the public reads with the CATT caller, and identical DNA sequences were merged afterwards. Here the sample has about 54,000 delta-chain clones; less than 20% occur a single time. The ten largest clones take up approximately 0.5% of the sample. These TCRs' antigens remain unknown. Sequencing was done on a sample of Vdelta1+ gamma-delta thymocytes from the thymus. What the cell subset or site label conveys for this sample: FACS-sorted CD3+ TCRalphabeta- TCRVdelta1+ TCRVdelta2- thymocytes. The receptors shown here come from a boy under two years old who had congenital heart surgery.

This rearrangement joins TRDV1 to TRDJ1; 10 bases align to TRDD3. The CDR3 loop spans 22 amino acids. The germline CDR1 and CDR2 sequences are TSWWSYY and QGS. Trimming took 0 bases from V and 0 from J; bases not matched to a gene: 19. This CDR3 is CALGELGLLYWGIHKDTDKLIF. The CDR3, as DNA: TGTGCTCTTGGGGAACTAGGCCTACTCTACTGGGGGATTCATAAGGACACCGATAAACTCATCTTT.

This clone was counted a few times. V gene TRDV1 combines with J gene TRDJ2; TRDD3 agrees at 12 bases. After removal of 4 bases from V and 5 bases from J, the junction contained 11 bases not matched to a gene. There are 18 residues in the CDR3. Germline loops: CDR1 TSWWSYY, CDR2 QGS. In DNA form, the CDR3 reads TGTGCTCTTGGGGTTATTCCTGGGGGATACGGGGATACAGCACAACTCTTCTTT. It specifies CALGVIPGGYGDTAQLFF.

The chain is built from TRDV1 and TRDJ1; possibly TRDD2 or TRDD3 for D (8 bases each). Trimming left V 3 bases short and J 0 bases short, with 32 bases between. The CDR3 is made up of 22 amino acids. Germline CDR1 and CDR2: TSWWSYY and QGS. This chain's CDR3 is CALGEPASYGIRMRRDTDKLIF. Here the CDR3 DNA reads TGTGCTCTTGGGGAGCCAGCTTCCTACGGGATACGCATGCGGCGGGACACCGATAAACTCATCTTT.

The table lists this clone with a few counts. The J gene is TRDJ1, the V gene TRDV1, with D perhaps TRDD3 (5 bases). The CDR3 has 16 residues. Germline V gives CDR1 TSWWSYY, CDR2 QGS. Trimming took 0 bases from V and 11 from J, leaving 22 bases between them. In DNA form, the CDR3 reads TGTGCTCTTGGGGAACTATCTCCCTTTGGGGCTTTGGGGCTCATCTTT. Encoded protein: CALGELSPFGALGLIF.

Only a few counts were recorded for this clone. The V gene is TRDV1, the J gene TRDJ1; either TRDD2 or TRDD3 may fit D (5 bases each). CDR3 length equals 21 residues. Trimming stripped 5 bases from V and 2 bases from J, with 33 bases between. CDR1 and CDR2 (germline): TSWWSYY, QGS. CDR3 coding DNA: TGTGCTCTTGGGATCCAGGGATCCCCTTCTAGGATATACGCGTCAACCGATAAACTCATCTTT. Translating it yields CALGIQGSPSRIYASTDKLIF.

The V call is TRDV1, the J call TRDJ1; TRDD3 matches 7 bases. The CDR3 totals 23 residues. Germline loops: CDR1 TSWWSYY, CDR2 QGS. J gave up 3 bases and V 0 bases, and 28 bases lay outside the gene matches. This CDR3 reads CALGELRIRAGGLLWADADKLIF. DNA of the CDR3: TGTGCTCTTGGGGAACTTCGGATACGCGCTGGGGGCCTCCTCTGGGCAGACGCCGATAAACTCATCTTT.

This rearrangement joins TRDV1 to TRDJ1, with a weak D call TRDD3 (6 bases). Trimming removed 1 base at V and 10 bases at J, with 34 bases between. CDR1 is TSWWSYY and CDR2 is QGS in the germline V gene. The CDR3 sequence is 20 residues long. The CDR3 sequence is CALGEPTSKASIGVGGRLIF. The CDR3 bases are TGTGCTCTTGGGGAACCGACTAGTAAGGCTTCTATCGGCGTTGGGGGGAGACTCATCTTT.

This clone was counted a few times. The chain couples TRDV2 to TRDJ1, with 13 bases matching TRDD3. The CDR3 has 19 amino acids. CDR1 is GEAIGNYY, CDR2 EKD, per germline. V shed 6 bases, J shed 5 bases, and the junction held 20 bases outside the gene matches. The CDR3 DNA sequence: TGTGCCTGTCCGGCCTTCTCGTACTGGGGGATACGGGTGACAGATAAACTCATCTTT. This encodes CACPAFSYWGIRVTDKLIF.

The chain links TRDV1 to TRDJ1; the D is unclear. The CDR3 loop spans 16 amino acids. Germline V CDR1 and CDR2: TSWWSYY, QGS. The germline V and J ends were trimmed by 2 bases and 8 bases, with 21 bases remaining between them. DNA of the CDR3: TGTGCTCTTGGGGAAACTCCCCCACGCGCCGGACCAAAACTCATCTTT. It encodes CALGETPPRAGPKLIF.

This clone was seen a handful of times. The J gene is TRDJ1, the V gene TRDV1; D may be TRDD2 (6 bases). V lost 4 bases to trimming and J lost 0 bases, with 21 bases between them. The CDR3 spans 18 residues. Germline CDR1 TSWWSYY, CDR2 QGS. CDR3 nucleotide sequence: TGTGCTCTTGGGGGAGGACTTCCTCCATCAACGTACACCGATAAACTCATCTTT. As protein: CALGGGLPPSTYTDKLIF.

The chain couples TRDV1 to TRDJ1; D is uncertain. V was cut by 5 bases and J by 1 base, with 20 bases left in between. There are 17 residues in the CDR3. CDR1 and CDR2 from the germline V gene are TSWWSYY and QGS. For the CDR3, the DNA is TGTGCTCTTGGGTCAATCGAAGAGGGACATTGCACCGATAAACTCATCTTT. Translating gives CALGSIEEGHCTDKLIF.

The sample holds a few counts of this clone. The chain couples TRDV1 to TRDJ1; D is possibly TRDD2 or TRDD3 (7 bases each). V was shortened by 5 bases and J by 2 bases, with 36 bases between the two germline ends. CDR1 and CDR2 (germline): TSWWSYY, QGS. CDR3 length: 22 residues. The CDR3 protein is CALGTIEFLLSTGVPNTDKLIF. In nucleotides, the CDR3 is TGTGCTCTTGGGACGATAGAGTTCCTACTGAGTACTGGGGTTCCCAATACCGATAAACTCATCTTT.

This chain connects TRDV1 to TRDJ2; the D gene is possibly TRDD3 (5 bases). CDR3 length equals 19 residues. Trimming cost V 1 base and J 3 bases, with 21 bases left between them. CDR1 and CDR2 (germline): TSWWSYY, QGS. The CDR3 DNA reads as TGTGCTCTTGGGGAACCGTCCCGATACCCCCGGGGTCTGACAGCACAACTCTTCTTT. Encoded protein: CALGEPSRYPRGLTAQLFF.

V and J are TRAV29/DV5 and TRDJ1; 10 bases map to TRDD3. V shed 3 bases and J 0 bases; nucleotides not matched to a gene: 26. This CDR3 is built from 22 residues. Germline loops: CDR1 NSMFDY, CDR2 ISSIKDK. CDR3 region: CAATPDLSEIWGIKGYTDKLIF. CDR3 DNA: TGTGCAGCAACCCCGGATCTATCCGAGATCTGGGGGATAAAAGGGTACACCGATAAACTCATCTTT.

This clone showed up just a few times. The chain links TRDV1 to TRDJ1; 12 bases agree with TRDD3. Germline CDR1 is TSWWSYY and CDR2 is QGS. The CDR3 has 21 amino acids. Germline trimming cut 4 bases from V and 0 bases from J; bases unmatched to any gene: 18. CDR3 in amino acids: CALGGLLPPLGDTNYTDKLIF. The DNA for the CDR3 is TGTGCTCTTGGGGGGCTCCTTCCTCCCCTGGGGGATACGAATTACACCGATAAACTCATCTTT.

This clone is a singleton in its sample. V gene TRDV1 combines with J gene TRDJ1, with TRDD3 identical over 8 bases. V lost 6 bases to trimming and J lost 1 base; unmatched junction nucleotides: 22. Germline-derived CDR1 and CDR2 are TSWWSYY and QGS. The CDR3 runs to 20 residues. The CDR3 sequence is CALGPLPPLAGGRLTDKLIF. CDR3 nucleotide sequence: TGTGCTCTTGGACCATTACCCCCCCTGGCTGGGGGACGCCTCACCGATAAACTCATCTTT.

The chain is built from TRDV1 and TRDJ1; 8 bases align to TRDD3. CDR1 is TSWWSYY and CDR2 is QGS in the germline V gene. The CDR3 extends over 20 amino acids. J lost 5 bases, V lost 5 bases, and 25 bases had no gene match. In nucleotides, the CDR3 is TGTGCTCTTGGGCCTCGGCCTTTCCCGAGGGGGATATGCGTGGGGGATAAACTCATCTTT. Protein sequence: CALGPRPFPRGICVGDKLIF.

This clone came up a few times. A read error may produce the germline difference seen at one junction end. The chain has TRDV1 and TRDJ1; 13 nucleotides agree with TRDD3. CDR1 and CDR2 (germline): TSWWSYY, QGS. The CDR3 extends over 23 amino acids. This chain's CDR3 is CALGGNPIPHSYWGIRVNDELIF. The CDR3 nucleotides are TGTGCTCTTGGGGGGAACCCCATTCCTCACTCGTACTGGGGGATACGCGTAAACGATGAACTCATCTTT.

This clone was counted a few times. The V call is TRDV1, the J call TRDJ1, with D possibly matching TRDD3 (5 bases). This CDR3 comprises 18 residues. In germline, CDR1 is TSWWSYY, CDR2 QGS. V was shortened by 1 base and J by 2 bases, with 20 bases between the two germline ends. CDR3 in amino acids: CALGERVPGDYWTDKLIF. Written as DNA, the CDR3 is TGTGCTCTTGGGGAACGAGTCCCCGGGGACTATTGGACCGATAAACTCATCTTT.